This T cell receptor beta chain was identified during a study of blood T cell repertoires in COVID-19. Study at large: Some COVID-19 samples were acute and others convalescent; all came from the United States, Italy and Spain. Sources were T cells, B-cell-depleted T cells, or PBMCs; the material itself was cDNA or gDNA.

CDR1 is MNHNY and CDR2 is SVGAGI in the germline V gene (reference sequence). CDR3 length equals 15 residues. V was cut by 2 bases and J by 3 bases, with 10 bases left in between. The authors' processing: Estimated nucleated cell counts came from reference gene primer amplification. TCRdb keeps only in-frame clones here, not all; method: immunoSEQ multiplex PCR. V and J calls and clone size are copied from that table; D and trimming were computed from the DNA. The profile covers 99,000 or so clones, with roughly 79% appearing a single time and more than 30% taken by the ten largest. The clonotype was recovered from an older man with acute or convalescent COVID-19. This sequence joins TRBV6-6 and TRBJ1-4, with D tentatively TRBD1 (5 bases). The sample comprised peripheral blood. This CDR3 reads CASSYGGAANEKLFF. CDR3 coding DNA: TGTGCCAGCAGTTACGGAGGGGCGGCTAATGAAAAACTGTTTTTT.